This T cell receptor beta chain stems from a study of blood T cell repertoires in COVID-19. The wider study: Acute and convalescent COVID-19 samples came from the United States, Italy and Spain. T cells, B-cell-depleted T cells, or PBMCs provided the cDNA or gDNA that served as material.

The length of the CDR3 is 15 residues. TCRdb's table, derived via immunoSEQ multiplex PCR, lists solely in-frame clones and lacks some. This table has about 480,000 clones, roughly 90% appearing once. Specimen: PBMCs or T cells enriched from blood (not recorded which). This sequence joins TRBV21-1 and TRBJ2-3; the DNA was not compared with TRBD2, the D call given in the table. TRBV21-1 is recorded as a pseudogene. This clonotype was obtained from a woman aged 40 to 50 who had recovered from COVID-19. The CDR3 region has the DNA TGTGCCAGCACAACCCCGGGGGAGGGTACAGATACGCAGTATTTT. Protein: CASTTPGEGTDTQYF.